What follows describes a single T cell receptor beta chain. This sample was included in a study of blood T cell repertoires in COVID-19. At the level of the study: Sites in the United States, Italy and Spain provided acute and convalescent COVID-19 samples.

The V gene's germline CDR1 is DFQATT and CDR2 SNEGSKA (reference sequence). V lost 3 bases, J lost 3 bases, and 24 bases lay in between. The CDR3 runs 17 residues. Clones were read by immunoSEQ multiplex PCR, and TCRdb kept only the in-frame ones, dropping some. The sample lists more than 65,000 clones; more than 75% were seen once. The sequence was collected from a woman of 80 years or more with active or convalescent COVID-19. The sample consisted of peripheral blood. The rearrangement links TRBV20-1 to TRBJ2-7; the D gene could be TRBD1 or TRBD2 (6 bases each). The CDR3 loop is CSASGGQGGTSLYEQYF. DNA for the CDR3: TGCAGTGCTAGTGGGGGGCAGGGTGGAACATCGCTCTACGAGCAGTACTTC.